The 14 T cell receptor beta chains presented below share a single source sample, sequenced in a study of blood T cell repertoires in COVID-19. The method was immunoSEQ multiplex PCR; TCRdb's version includes in-frame clones alone and lacks a portion of them. Among 290,000 or so clones listed, 80% to 85% were seen once. Sequencing was carried out using PBMCs or T cells enriched from blood (not recorded which). Receptors originate from a man aged 35-49 years who had been exposed to COVID-19.

The V and J genes are TRBV5-1 and TRBJ2-1; 9 bases map to TRBD2. CDR1 is SGHRS, CDR2 YFSETQ, per germline. J lost 7 bases, V lost 0 bases, and 5 bases had no gene match. This CDR3 is built from 15 residues. The CDR3 DNA reads TGCGCCAGCAGCTTGGATAGCGGGAGAGATAATGAGCAGTTCTTC. Translated: CASSLDSGRDNEQFF.

The CDR3 is CASSLVLGQERVNEQFF. The CDR3 coding sequence is TGTGCCAGCAGCTTAGTCTTAGGACAGGAAAGGGTCAATGAGCAGTTCTTC. V is TRBV7-6 and J is TRBJ2-1; 7 bases are a match to TRBD1. Germline V lookup: CDR1 SGHVS, CDR2 FNYEAQ. The CDR3 has 17 amino acids. V dropped 1 base and J dropped 6; count of bases not matched to a gene: 12.

This clone was picked up one time. The rearrangement joins TRBV5-6 to TRBJ1-2; D perhaps matches TRBD1 (6 bases). The CDR3 spans 13 residues. Germline values: CDR1 SGHDT, CDR2 YYEEEE. V was clipped by 6 bases and J by 4 bases, with 13 bases between them. CDR3 in DNA: TGTGCCAGCAAATATGGACAGTCCTATGGCTACACCTTC. Its protein product is CASKYGQSYGYTF.

The rearrangement links TRBV6-2 or TRBV6-3 to TRBJ2-7, with 14 bases lining up with TRBD2. The CDR3 covers 20 residues. Germline values: CDR1 MNHEY, CDR2 SVGEGT. Unmatched junction bases numbered 12, after V lost 0 bases and J lost 2 bases. CDR3 nucleotide sequence: TGTGCCAGCAGTTACTCGGTCCGACTAGCGGGAGGGCCGATTCCCTACGAGCAGTACTTC. This codes for CASSYSVRLAGGPIPYEQYF.

This chain joins TRBV5-1 and TRBJ1-5; D may be TRBD1 (5 bases). The V end was cut by 3 bases, the J end by 3 bases, with 10 bases between. This CDR3 spans 14 amino acids. Germline CDR1 and CDR2: SGHRS and YFSETQ. For the CDR3, the DNA is TGCGCCAGCAGCTCGGGGGGAGCCAATCAGCCCCAGCATTTT. Protein product: CASSSGGANQPQHF.

The CDR3 region has the DNA TGTGCTAGTGGTTTCACAGGGGGTCAGCCCCAGCATTTT. Encoded protein: CASGFTGGQPQHF. The chain joins TRBV12-5 to TRBJ1-5; 8 nucleotides line up with TRBD1. The V gene end was trimmed by 3 bases and the J gene end by 6 bases; junction bases not matched to a gene: 1. Germline values: CDR1 LGHNT, CDR2 FRNRAP. The CDR3 runs to 13 residues.

The chain recombines TRBV27 with TRBJ1-1, with TRBD1 matching 8 bases. This CDR3 contains 17 residues. Germline CDR1 and CDR2: MNHEY and SMNVEV (reference sequence). With 7 bases clipped from V and 0 bases from J, the junction kept 13 bases outside the gene matches. CDR3 in DNA: TGTGCCAGCATCGCTCGGACAGGGAGGGTTTTGAACACTGAAGCTTTCTTT. This gives the protein CASIARTGRVLNTEAFF.

The rearrangement joins TRBV11-3 to TRBJ1-1; D not certain. Germline V gene lookup returns CDR1 SGHNT and CDR2 YENEEA. The CDR3 contains 14 residues. V was clipped by 5 bases and J by 5 bases, with 15 bases between them. The CDR3 is CASSGEGAITEAFF. The CDR3 DNA reads as TGTGCCAGCAGCGGAGAAGGCGCAATAACTGAAGCTTTCTTT.

The V and J genes are TRBV9 and TRBJ1-4, with D uncertain. Trimming took off 0 bases at V and 4 bases at J, with 16 bases between the two ends. Germline loops: CDR1 SGDLS, CDR2 YYNGEE. The CDR3 length is 17 residues. This CDR3 reads CASSVEMGEAFNEKLFF. CDR3 nucleotide sequence: TGTGCCAGCAGCGTAGAGATGGGAGAGGCTTTTAATGAAAAACTGTTTTTT.

V gene TRBV30 combines with J gene TRBJ1-1, with D possibly TRBD1 on 5 matching bases. The CDR3 consists of 13 residues. Germline V gene sequence: CDR1 GTSNPN, CDR2 SVGIG (reference sequence). V lost 4 bases and J lost 5, with 14 bases in between. DNA for the CDR3: TGTGCCTGGAACGGGGGGTCGGTGACTGAAGCTTTCTTT. Translation: CAWNGGSVTEAFF.

The CDR3: CASSLGRELTMGGYTF. Here the CDR3 DNA reads TGTGCCAGCAGCCTAGGCCGGGAGCTAACTATGGGTGGCTACACCTTC. The chain carries TRBV3-1 (or the pseudogene TRBV3-2) and TRBJ1-2; D not resolved. The V end was cut by 4 bases, the J end by 7 bases, with 22 bases between. Per germline, CDR1 LGHDT and CDR2 YNNKEL (reference sequence). The CDR3 has 16 residues.

This clone has a handful of counts. The rearrangement uses TRBV30 and TRBJ2-2; 7 nucleotides match TRBD2. There are 16 residues in the CDR3. Per germline, CDR1 GTSNPN and CDR2 SVGIG (reference sequence). V shed 0 bases and J 6 bases; nucleotides not matched to a gene: 10. In nucleotides, the CDR3 is TGTGCCTGGAGTGTAGGGCTAGCGGCAAGCCCCGGGGAGCTGTTTTTT. This codes for CAWSVGLAASPGELFF.

This clone was seen once. The chain joins TRBV7-9 to TRBJ2-1, with D perhaps matching TRBD1 (6 bases). CDR3 length: 13 amino acids. Germline CDR1 is SEHNR and CDR2 is FQNEAQ (reference sequence). V was trimmed by 0 bases and J by 15 bases, leaving 15 bases between them. CDR3 sequence: CASSLAGKQGLFF. As DNA, the CDR3 is TGTGCCAGCAGCTTAGCGGGCAAACAGGGTTTGTTCTTC.

This sequence joins TRBV27 and TRBJ2-5; 11 nucleotides match TRBD2. Germline V gene sequence: CDR1 MNHEY, CDR2 SMNVEV (reference sequence). The CDR3 has 17 residues. Trimming cost V 7 bases and J 5 bases; bases outside gene matches: 15. CDR3 nucleotides: TGTGCCAGCAAACCGGGACTAGCGGAGAGCTGGCGTGAGACCCAGTACTTC. Its translation is CASKPGLAESWRETQYF.